The rows below give T cell receptor beta chains drawn from one sample of a study of siplizumab effects on memory and regulatory T cells. Assay used: immunoSEQ multiplex PCR; TCRdb lists only in-frame clones, some missing. Counted here are approximately 20,000 clones, 44% occurring once; the ten biggest clones make up around 5.8%. Antigens of these TCRs are unknown. The sequencing sample was made of CFSE-low (dividing) CD4+ T cells sorted from an allogeneic mixed lymphocyte reaction. These receptors came from a human donor in good health; the cells came from an allogeneic mixed lymphocyte reaction. Some clones in this sample may be carry-over from other donors' samples. The CDR3 runs from the conserved cysteine through the conserved F or W. D genes are given only for firm matches. Expanded clones are given a class, and other clones once, few, many or no size at all.

J gene: TRBJ1-1
V gene: TRBV7-6
D gene: .
clone size: .
CDR3 protein: CASSLAVATAMNTEAFF
CDR3 DNA: TGTGCCAGCAGTCTTGCCGTTGCGACAGCCATGAACACTGAAGCTTTCTTT

J gene: TRBJ2-2
V gene: TRBV5-4
D gene: .
clone size: .
CDR3 protein: CASSLAGRGANTGELFF
CDR3 DNA: TGTGCCAGCAGCTTGGCCGGGCGCGGAGCGAACACCGGGGAGCTGTTTTTT

J gene: TRBJ2-1
V gene: TRBV6-5
D gene: TRBD2
clone size: .
CDR3 protein: CASSYPGGGPSEQFF
CDR3 DNA: TGTGCCAGCAGTTACCCTGGCGGGGGGCCGTCCGAGCAGTTCTTC

J gene: TRBJ1-1
V gene: TRBV6-1
D gene: .
clone size: .
CDR3 protein: CASSPAANTEAFF
CDR3 DNA: TGTGCCAGCAGCCCGGCAGCGAACACTGAAGCTTTCTTT

J gene: TRBJ2-2
V gene: TRBV7-2
D gene: .
clone size: few
CDR3 protein: CASSPRRATGELFF
CDR3 DNA: TGTGCCAGCAGCCCTAGGAGAGCCACCGGGGAGCTGTTTTTT

J gene: TRBJ1-5
V gene: TRBV7-8
D gene: .
clone size: .
CDR3 protein: CASSLTAGASNQPQHF
CDR3 DNA: TGTGCCAGCAGCTTAACGGCAGGAGCTAGCAATCAGCCCCAGCATTTT

J gene: TRBJ2-5
V gene: TRBV6-5
D gene: .
clone size: .
CDR3 protein: CASSELETQYF
CDR3 DNA: TGTGCCAGCAGTGAGTTGGAGACCCAGTACTTC

J gene: TRBJ2-7
V gene: TRBV10-1
D gene: TRBD1
clone size: few
CDR3 protein: CASSQGALSYEQYF
CDR3 DNA: TGCGCCAGCTCCCAGGGGGCCTTATCCTACGAGCAGTACTTC

J gene: TRBJ1-5
V gene: TRBV27
D gene: TRBD1
clone size: few
CDR3 protein: CASSLGYGGTGVNQPQHF
CDR3 DNA: TGTGCCAGCAGTTTGGGGTACGGTGGAACAGGGGTAAATCAGCCCCAGCATTTT

J gene: TRBJ1-2
V gene: TRBV6-5
D gene: .
clone size: few
CDR3 protein: CASSRIGTNYGYTF
CDR3 DNA: TGTGCCAGCAGCCGTATCGGCACTAACTATGGCTACACCTTC

J gene: TRBJ2-1
V gene: TRBV28
D gene: .
clone size: few
CDR3 protein: CASVSSNEQFF
CDR3 DNA: TGTGCCAGCGTATCAAGCAATGAGCAGTTCTTC

J gene: TRBJ2-1
V gene: TRBV9
D gene: .
clone size: .
CDR3 protein: CASSLLVNEQFF
CDR3 DNA: TGTGCCAGCAGCTTACTAGTCAATGAGCAGTTCTTC

J gene: TRBJ2-7
V gene: TRBV25-1
D gene: TRBD2
clone size: medium-sized
CDR3 protein: CASAGAGTYEQYF
CDR3 DNA: TGTGCCAGCGCGGGAGCAGGGACCTACGAGCAGTACTTC

J gene: TRBJ2-2
V gene: TRBV19
D gene: TRBD2
clone size: .
CDR3 protein: CASRPRGLAATGELFF
CDR3 DNA: TGTGCCAGCCGTCCGAGGGGACTAGCGGCTACCGGGGAGCTGTTTTTT

J gene: TRBJ2-3
V gene: TRBV7-2
D gene: TRBD2
clone size: .
CDR3 protein: CASSRTSGDTQYF
CDR3 DNA: TGTGCCAGCAGCCGTACTAGCGGCGATACGCAGTATTTT

J gene: TRBJ2-7
V gene: TRBV19
D gene: .
clone size: medium-sized
CDR3 protein: CASSIPGRPAEQYF
CDR3 DNA: TGTGCCAGTAGTATCCCAGGACGGCCTGCCGAGCAGTACTTC

J gene: TRBJ2-3
V gene: TRBV6-6
D gene: TRBD2
clone size: few
CDR3 protein: CASSPSGASTDTQYF
CDR3 DNA: TGTGCCAGCAGCCCTAGCGGTGCTAGCACAGATACGCAGTATTTT

J gene: TRBJ1-1
V gene: TRBV19
D gene: TRBD1
clone size: once
CDR3 protein: CASSIGGTANTEAFF
CDR3 DNA: TGTGCCAGTAGTATAGGAGGGACAGCGAACACTGAAGCTTTCTTT

J gene: TRBJ2-6
V gene: TRBV11-2
D gene: .
clone size: few
CDR3 protein: CASSLVPPGGGGANVLTF
CDR3 DNA: TGTGCCAGCAGCTTAGTACCCCCCGGGGGAGGTGGGGCCAACGTCCTGACTTTC

J gene: TRBJ1-6
V gene: TRBV5-1
D gene: .
clone size: medium-sized
CDR3 protein: CASSSRTDYNSPLHF
CDR3 DNA: TGCGCCAGCAGCTCTCGGACAGATTATAATTCACCCCTCCACTTT

J gene: TRBJ1-2
V gene: TRBV7-6
D gene: TRBD1
clone size: .
CDR3 protein: CASSRAERQGIRDGYTF
CDR3 DNA: TGTGCCAGCAGTCGGGCGGAGAGACAGGGGATTCGAGATGGCTACACCTTC

J gene: TRBJ1-2
V gene: TRBV6-5
D gene: .
clone size: few
CDR3 protein: CASSYSRLNYGYTF
CDR3 DNA: TGTGCCAGCAGTTACTCGAGACTAAACTATGGCTACACCTTC

J gene: TRBJ2-3
V gene: TRBV6-5
D gene: .
clone size: .
CDR3 protein: CASSYGRPSSTDTQYF
CDR3 DNA: TGTGCCAGCAGTTACGGCAGGCCGTCTAGCACAGATACGCAGTATTTT

J gene: TRBJ1-1
V gene: TRBV19
D gene: .
clone size: .
CDR3 protein: CASISPIRGGFGNTEAFF
CDR3 DNA: TGTGCCAGTATATCCCCAATACGGGGGGGATTTGGAAACACTGAAGCTTTCTTT

J gene: TRBJ1-1
V gene: TRBV7-9
D gene: .
clone size: few
CDR3 protein: CASSRPPLLSRAFF
CDR3 DNA: TGTGCCAGCAGCCGACCCCCCCTCCTATCACGGGCTTTCTTT

J gene: TRBJ2-3
V gene: TRBV7-3
D gene: .
clone size: few
CDR3 protein: CASSVDPHRDTQYF
CDR3 DNA: TGTGCCAGCAGCGTGGACCCCCATAGAGATACGCAGTATTTT

J gene: TRBJ2-5
V gene: TRBV6-6
D gene: TRBD1
clone size: .
CDR3 protein: CASSWSGQGSETQYF
CDR3 DNA: TGTGCCAGCAGTTGGTCCGGACAGGGTTCGGAGACCCAGTACTTC

J gene: TRBJ1-2
V gene: TRBV6-5
D gene: .
clone size: .
CDR3 protein: CASSYAVTGFIDGYTF
CDR3 DNA: TGTGCCAGCAGTTACGCCGTTACGGGTTTTATCGATGGCTACACCTTC

J gene: TRBJ1-1
V gene: TRBV6-6
D gene: TRBD1
clone size: .
CDR3 protein: CASSSATGATEAFF
CDR3 DNA: TGTGCCAGCAGTTCAGCGACAGGGGCCACTGAAGCTTTCTTT

J gene: TRBJ1-1
V gene: TRBV6-5
D gene: .
clone size: medium-sized
CDR3 protein: CASSLSGGMNTEAFF
CDR3 DNA: TGTGCCAGCAGTTTGTCGGGGGGGATGAACACTGAAGCTTTCTTT

J gene: TRBJ1-1
V gene: TRBV29-1
D gene: .
clone size: .
CDR3 protein: CSVGPLKGRKGNTEAFF
CDR3 DNA: TGCAGCGTTGGTCCCCTCAAGGGTCGGAAAGGGAACACTGAAGCTTTCTTT

J gene: TRBJ2-1
V gene: TRBV7-9
D gene: .
clone size: medium-sized
CDR3 protein: CASSPSLRAYNEQFF
CDR3 DNA: TGTGCCAGCAGCCCGTCCTTGAGGGCCTACAATGAGCAGTTCTTC

J gene: TRBJ2-5
V gene: TRBV5-4
D gene: .
clone size: .
CDR3 protein: CASSLRAGQETQYF
CDR3 DNA: TGTGCCAGCAGCCTCCGGGCAGGGCAAGAGACCCAGTACTTC

J gene: TRBJ2-3
V gene: TRBV5-1
D gene: TRBD1
clone size: .
CDR3 protein: CASSLGQGATDTQYF
CDR3 DNA: TGCGCCAGCAGCTTGGGACAGGGGGCCACAGATACGCAGTATTTT

J gene: TRBJ1-3
V gene: TRBV4-2
D gene: TRBD1
clone size: .
CDR3 protein: CASSATGAFSGNTIYF
CDR3 DNA: TGTGCCAGCAGCGCTACAGGGGCCTTCTCTGGAAACACCATATATTTT

J gene: TRBJ2-5
V gene: TRBV29-1
D gene: .
clone size: .
CDR3 protein: CSVGWGSGTQYF
CDR3 DNA: TGCAGCGTTGGGTGGGGCAGTGGGACCCAGTACTTC

J gene: TRBJ2-7
V gene: TRBV6-6
D gene: TRBD1
clone size: .
CDR3 protein: CASSVPGQGLSEYF
CDR3 DNA: TGTGCCAGCAGCGTCCCGGGACAGGGACTTAGTGAGTACTTC

J gene: TRBJ2-2
V gene: TRBV6-1
D gene: .
clone size: many
CDR3 protein: CASIPGLNTGELFF
CDR3 DNA: TGTGCCAGCATTCCGGGACTCAACACCGGGGAGCTGTTTTTT

J gene: TRBJ2-7
V gene: TRBV21-1
D gene: .
clone size: .
CDR3 protein: CASSSGGRGEQYF
CDR3 DNA: TGTGCCAGCAGCAGTGGGGGGAGGGGCGAGCAGTACTTC

J gene: TRBJ1-2
V gene: TRBV6-5
D gene: TRBD1
clone size: .
CDR3 protein: CASSYEGAGYGYTF
CDR3 DNA: TGTGCCAGCAGTTACGAGGGGGCAGGTTATGGCTACACCTTC

J gene: TRBJ1-2
V gene: TRBV25-1
D gene: TRBD1
clone size: .
CDR3 protein: CASSEGTGGSYGYTF
CDR3 DNA: TGTGCCAGCAGTGAAGGGACAGGGGGTAGCTATGGCTACACCTTC

J gene: TRBJ2-7
V gene: TRBV21-1
D gene: .
clone size: medium-sized
CDR3 protein: CASSSRGNHTYEQYF
CDR3 DNA: TGTGCCAGCAGCTCCAGGGGAAATCATACCTACGAGCAGTACTTC

J gene: TRBJ2-3
V gene: TRBV6-1
D gene: .
clone size: few
CDR3 protein: CASSEYSTDTQYF
CDR3 DNA: TGTGCCAGCAGTGAATATAGCACAGATACGCAGTATTTT

J gene: TRBJ2-7
V gene: TRBV11-2
D gene: .
clone size: once
CDR3 protein: CASRRSSSSSYEQYF
CDR3 DNA: TGTGCCAGCAGGAGGAGTAGTTCAAGCTCCTACGAGCAGTACTTC